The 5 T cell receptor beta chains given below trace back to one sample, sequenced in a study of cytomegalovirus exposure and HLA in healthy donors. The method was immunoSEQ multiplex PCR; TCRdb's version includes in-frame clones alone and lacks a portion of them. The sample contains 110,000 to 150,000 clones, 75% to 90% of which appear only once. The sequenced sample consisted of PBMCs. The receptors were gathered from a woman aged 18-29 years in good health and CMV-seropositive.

CDR3 in amino acids: CAWSVGAQPQHF. DNA of the CDR3: TGTGCCTGGAGTGTAGGGGCCCAGCCCCAGCATTTT. This chain uses TRBV30 with TRBJ1-5, with D possibly matching TRBD1 (5 bases). This CDR3 comprises 12 residues. Trimming shortened V by 0 bases and J by 7 bases, and 7 bases separated the two germline ends. Germline V gene data show CDR1 as GTSNPN and CDR2 as SVGIG (reference sequence). Looking up the rest from reference TRBV30 and TRBJ1-5 gives the full variable domain: SQTIHQWPATLVQPVGSPLSLECTVEGTSNPNLYWYRQAAGRGLQLLFYSVGIGQISSEVPQNLSASRPQDRQFILSSKKLLLSDSGFYLCAWSVGAQPQHFGDGTRLSIL.

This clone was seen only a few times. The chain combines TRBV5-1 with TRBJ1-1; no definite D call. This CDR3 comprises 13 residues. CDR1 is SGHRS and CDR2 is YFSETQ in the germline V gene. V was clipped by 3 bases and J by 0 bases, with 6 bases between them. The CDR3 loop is CASSSSLNTEAFF. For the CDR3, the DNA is TGCGCCAGCAGCTCCTCCTTGAACACTGAAGCTTTCTTT.

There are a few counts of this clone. This CDR3 reads CASSQGRGYTEAFF. The CDR3 DNA reads as TGTGCCAGCAGTCAAGGGAGGGGATACACTGAAGCTTTCTTT. The chain recombines TRBV7-2 with TRBJ1-1, with a tentative D call TRBD1 (5 bases). Trimming stripped 6 bases from V and 3 bases from J, with 14 bases between. From germline, CDR1 is SGHTA and CDR2 FQGNSA. CDR3 length equals 14 residues.

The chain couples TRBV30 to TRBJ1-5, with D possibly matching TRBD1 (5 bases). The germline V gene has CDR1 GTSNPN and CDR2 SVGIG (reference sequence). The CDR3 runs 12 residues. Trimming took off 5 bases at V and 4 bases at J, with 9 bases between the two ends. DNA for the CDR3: TGTGCCTGGGGGGAGGGGAATCAGCCCCAGCATTTT. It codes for CAWGEGNQPQHF.

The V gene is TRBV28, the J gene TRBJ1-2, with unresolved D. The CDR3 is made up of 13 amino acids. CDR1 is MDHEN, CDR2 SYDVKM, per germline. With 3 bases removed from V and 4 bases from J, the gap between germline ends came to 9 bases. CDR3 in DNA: TGTGCCAGCAGTTTTAACAGTGTCTATGGCTACACCTTC. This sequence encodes CASSFNSVYGYTF.